These 7 T cell receptor beta chains were sequenced from one sample in a study of T cell responses to AZD1222 COVID-19 vaccine. Method: immunoSEQ multiplex PCR; TCRdb's copy keeps in-frame clones and lacks some. The sample yields about 150,000 clones, 88% seen once. The source material was peripheral blood, sampled on day 0 of AZD1222 vaccination. The origin of the receptors is an adult in good health.

This clone was recorded only once. The chain has TRBV27 and TRBJ2-2, with D perhaps matching TRBD2 (6 bases). CDR1 is MNHEY and CDR2 is SMNVEV in the germline V gene (reference sequence). This CDR3 region has 16 residues. Trimming removed 5 bases from V and 5 bases from J, with 18 bases in between. The CDR3 loop is CASSPYGPGGTGELFF. The CDR3 DNA reads TGTGCCAGCAGTCCGTACGGCCCTGGGGGGACCGGGGAGCTGTTTTTT.

The chain combines TRBV28 with TRBJ1-1; TRBD1 aligns across 8 bases. The CDR3 spans 13 residues. From germline, CDR1 is MDHEN and CDR2 SYDVKM. Trimming removed 7 bases from V and 4 bases from J; junction bases left unmatched: 5. The CDR3 is CASTGQGFTEAFF. CDR3 DNA sequence: TGTGCCAGCACAGGACAGGGTTTCACTGAAGCTTTCTTT. The full variable domain, rest sourced from reference TRBV28 and TRBJ1-1, is DVKVTQSSRYLVKRTGEKVFLECVQDMDHENMFWYRQDPGLGLRLIYFSYDVKMKEKGDIPEGYSVSREKKERFSLILESASTNQTSMYLCASTGQGFTEAFFGQGTRLTVV.

This chain connects TRBV19 to TRBJ1-3, with unresolved D. Germline CDR1 reads LNHDA; CDR2 reads SQIVND (reference sequence). Trimming shortened V by 6 bases and J by 3 bases, and 9 bases separated the two germline ends. The CDR3 loop spans 13 amino acids. CDR3 in amino acids: CASRVPRGNTIYF. The CDR3 region has the DNA TGTGCCAGTAGAGTTCCGCGTGGAAACACCATATATTTT.

This chain joins TRBV18 and TRBJ1-4, with D tentatively TRBD1 (5 bases). Germline V lookup: CDR1 KGHSH, CDR2 LQKENI. The germline V and J ends were trimmed by 2 bases and 9 bases, with 10 bases remaining between them. The CDR3 runs 13 residues. The CDR3 region is CASSPNRGQKLFF. Written as DNA, the CDR3 is TGTGCCAGCTCACCAAACCGGGGCCAAAAACTGTTTTTT.

The rearrangement uses TRBV5-1 and TRBJ1-2; 7 positions agree with TRBD1. The V gene end was trimmed by 3 bases and the J gene end by 8 bases; junction bases not matched to a gene: 7. This CDR3 has 13 amino acids. Germline CDR1 is SGHRS and CDR2 is YFSETQ. This CDR3 is CASSSTGVWGYTF. CDR3 DNA sequence: TGCGCCAGCAGCTCAACAGGGGTATGGGGCTACACCTTC.

The chain employs TRBV6-6 and TRBJ2-7, with TRBD1 identical over 10 bases. CDR3 length: 13 amino acids. CDR1 is MNHNY and CDR2 is SVGAGI in the germline V gene (reference sequence). The ends lost 6 bases at V and 5 bases at J; junction bases unmatched: 4. CDR3 region: CASRLGQGDEQYF. In DNA form, the CDR3 reads TGTGCCAGCAGACTTGGACAGGGGGACGAGCAGTACTTC.

The chain couples TRBV19 to TRBJ1-2, with no clear D. The germline gives CDR1 LNHDA, CDR2 SQIVND (reference sequence). There are 12 residues in the CDR3. V was pared by 6 bases and J by 8 bases, with 13 bases between. The CDR3 sequence: CASRDLGRGYTF. The CDR3 DNA sequence: TGTGCCAGTAGGGATTTAGGACGAGGCTACACCTTC.